Detailed here is one TCR beta chain. Its antigen is unidentified. This sample was taken from a study of cytomegalovirus exposure and HLA in healthy donors. Study-wide results and limits: Most of the CMV-associated TCR beta chains (in a later analysis) appeared to be HLA-restricted. Investigators reported 150 to 200 TCR beta chains as tied to cytomegalovirus.

Use of 60 Vbeta and 13 Jbeta primers characterized the PCR. The protocol was immunoSEQ multiplex PCR, while the TCRdb copy is restricted to in-frame clones and leaves out a portion. The profile shows roughly 150,000 clones, roughly 79% of them singletons. With 2 bases removed from V and 0 bases from J, the gap between germline ends came to 15 bases. Germline values: CDR1 SGHNT, CDR2 YYREEE (reference sequence). The CDR3 runs 16 residues. V is TRBV5-4 and J is TRBJ2-7, with TRBD1 as a possible D gene (7 bases). This clonotype was sampled from a woman in her thirties or forties in good health and CMV-seronegative. The sample was PBMCs. CDR3 sequence: CASSFGGGKSSYEQYF. DNA of the CDR3: TGTGCCAGCAGCTTCGGAGGGGGCAAGAGCTCCTACGAGCAGTACTTC.